This T cell receptor beta chain was sequenced for a study of blood T cell repertoires in COVID-19. From germline, CDR1 is SGHVS and CDR2 FNYEAQ. After removal of 5 bases from V and 0 bases from J, the junction contained 6 bases not matched to a gene. The length of the CDR3 is 17 residues. Sequencing used immunoSEQ multiplex PCR; TCRdb keeps in-frame clones, though not all of them. The sample records around 360,000 clones, roughly 86% being singletons. The V and J genes are TRBV7-6 and TRBJ2-7; 14 positions match TRBD2. The clonotype was recovered from a woman aged 25 to 39 with COVID-19, enrolled during active disease. Sequenced: peripheral blood. Here the CDR3 DNA reads TGTGCCAGCAGCCCGGGACTAGCGGGGGCCTACTCCTACGAGCAGTACTTC. Translated: CASSPGLAGAYSYEQYF.